This T cell receptor beta chain was sequenced during a study of T cell responses to AZD1222 COVID-19 vaccine. Study in general: Second doses that came at about 4 or about 12 weeks were put together.

Germline trimming cut 5 bases from V and 4 bases from J; bases unmatched to any gene: 8. This CDR3 is built from 15 residues. Germline V CDR1 and CDR2: SGHRS, YFSETQ. In the case of this clone: The antigen is undetermined.

Study-level results: The study found vaccine-associated CD4 TCRs spanning spike, dominant at 160-218 and 743-854. Only after the peak T cell response were repertoires sampled.

Sequencing used immunoSEQ multiplex PCR; TCRdb keeps in-frame clones, though not all of them. The sample lists around 94,000 clones, approximately 88% occurring once. This clonotype originated in an adult in good health. The V and J genes are TRBV5-1 and TRBJ1-3, with 8 bases lining up with TRBD1. Here the sequenced sample was peripheral blood, taken on day 0 of AZD1222 vaccination. CDR3 amino acids: CASREAGQAGNTIYF. The DNA for the CDR3 is TGCGCCAGCAGGGAAGCGGGACAGGCCGGAAACACCATATATTTT.